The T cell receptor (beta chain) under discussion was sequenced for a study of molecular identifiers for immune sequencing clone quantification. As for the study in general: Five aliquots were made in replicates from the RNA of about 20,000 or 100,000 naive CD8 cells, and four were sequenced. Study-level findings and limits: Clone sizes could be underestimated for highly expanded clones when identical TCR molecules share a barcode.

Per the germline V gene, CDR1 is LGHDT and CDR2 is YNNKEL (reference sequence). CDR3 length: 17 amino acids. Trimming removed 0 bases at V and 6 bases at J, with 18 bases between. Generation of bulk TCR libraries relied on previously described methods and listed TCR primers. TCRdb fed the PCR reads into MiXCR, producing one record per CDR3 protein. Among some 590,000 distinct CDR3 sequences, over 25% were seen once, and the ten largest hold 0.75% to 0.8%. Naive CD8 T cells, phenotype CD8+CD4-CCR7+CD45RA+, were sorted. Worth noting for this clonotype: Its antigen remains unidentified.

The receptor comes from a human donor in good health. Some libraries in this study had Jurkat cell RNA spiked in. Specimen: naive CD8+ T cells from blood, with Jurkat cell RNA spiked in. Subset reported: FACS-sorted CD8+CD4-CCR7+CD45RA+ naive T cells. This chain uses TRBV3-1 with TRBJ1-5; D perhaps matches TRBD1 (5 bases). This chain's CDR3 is CASSQELLRGAGQPQHF. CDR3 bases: TGTGCCAGCAGCCAAGAGCTTTTAAGGGGAGCCGGTCAGCCCCAGCATTTT.